This TCR beta chain was sequenced in a study of blood T cell repertoires in COVID-19. Whole-study context: Samples of COVID-19 (acute and convalescent) were obtained from the United States, Italy and Spain. Nucleic acid was either cDNA or gDNA, and it came from T cells, B-cell-depleted T cells, or PBMCs.

The sample holds a few counts of this clone. V was pared by 3 bases and J by 4 bases, with 5 bases of the junction left unmatched. This CDR3 has 15 residues. Germline lookup yields CDR1 LNHDA and CDR2 SQIVND (reference sequence). As processed by the authors: Amplified reference gene primers provided the basis for estimating nucleated cell counts. Data came from immunoSEQ multiplex PCR; TCRdb stores just in-frame clones and leaves some out. That table furnishes V, J and clone size, whereas the DNA furnished D and trimming. The profile shows more than 75,000 clones, roughly nine tenths of them singletons.

The chain couples TRBV19 to TRBJ1-1; 10 bases agree with TRBD1. The receptor's source is a middle-aged man with acute or convalescent COVID-19. Sample: peripheral blood. The CDR3 nucleotides are TGTGCCAGTAGTATGAAAGGACAGGGGGTCACTGAAGCTTTCTTT. It specifies CASSMKGQGVTEAFF. The whole variable domain, filled in from reference TRBV19 and TRBJ1-1, reads DGGITQSPKYLFRKEGQNVTLSCEQNLNHDAMYWYRQDPGQGLRLIYYSQIVNDFQKGDIAEGYSVSREKKESFPLTVTSAQKNPTAFYLCASSMKGQGVTEAFFGQGTRLTVV.